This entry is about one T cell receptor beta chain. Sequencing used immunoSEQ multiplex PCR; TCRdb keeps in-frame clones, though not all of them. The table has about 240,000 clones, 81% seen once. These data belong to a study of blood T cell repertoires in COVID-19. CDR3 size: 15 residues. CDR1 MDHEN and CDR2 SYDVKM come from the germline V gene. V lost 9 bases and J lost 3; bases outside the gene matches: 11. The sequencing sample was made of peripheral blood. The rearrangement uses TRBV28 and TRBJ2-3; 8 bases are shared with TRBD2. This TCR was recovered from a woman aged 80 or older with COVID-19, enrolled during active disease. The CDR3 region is CASSGGGAGTDTQYF. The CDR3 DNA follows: TGTGCCAGTTCCGGGGGGGGAGCGGGGACAGATACGCAGTATTTT.